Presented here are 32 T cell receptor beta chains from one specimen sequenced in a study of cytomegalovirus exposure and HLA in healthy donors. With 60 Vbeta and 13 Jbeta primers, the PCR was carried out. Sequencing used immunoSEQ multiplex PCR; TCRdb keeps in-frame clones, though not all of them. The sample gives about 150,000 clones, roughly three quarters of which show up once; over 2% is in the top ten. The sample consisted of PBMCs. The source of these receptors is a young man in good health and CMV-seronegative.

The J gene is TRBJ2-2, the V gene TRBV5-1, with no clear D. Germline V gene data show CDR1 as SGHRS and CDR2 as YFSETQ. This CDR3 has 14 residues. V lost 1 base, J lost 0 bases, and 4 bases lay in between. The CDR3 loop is CASSLQANTGELFF. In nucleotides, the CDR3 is TGCGCCAGCAGCTTGCAGGCGAACACCGGGGAGCTGTTTTTT.

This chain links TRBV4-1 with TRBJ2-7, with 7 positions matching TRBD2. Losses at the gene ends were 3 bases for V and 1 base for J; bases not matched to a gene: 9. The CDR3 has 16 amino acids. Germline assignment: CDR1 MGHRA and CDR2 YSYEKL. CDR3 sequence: CASSHPAGVSSYEQYF. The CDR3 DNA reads TGCGCCAGCAGCCACCCGGCGGGGGTGAGTTCCTACGAGCAGTACTTC.

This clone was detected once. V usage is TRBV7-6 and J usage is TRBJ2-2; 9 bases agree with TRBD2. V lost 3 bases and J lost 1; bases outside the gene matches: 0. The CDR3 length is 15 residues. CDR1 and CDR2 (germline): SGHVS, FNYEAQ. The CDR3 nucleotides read TGTGCCAGCAGCTTTAGCGGGGGGAACACCGGGGAGCTGTTTTTT. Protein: CASSFSGGNTGELFF.

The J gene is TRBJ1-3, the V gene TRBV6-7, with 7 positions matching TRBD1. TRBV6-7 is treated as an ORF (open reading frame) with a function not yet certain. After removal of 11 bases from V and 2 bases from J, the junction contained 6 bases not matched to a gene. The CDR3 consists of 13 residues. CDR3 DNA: TGTGCCGGTCAGGGGGAAACTGGAAACACCATATATTTT. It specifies CAGQGETGNTIYF.

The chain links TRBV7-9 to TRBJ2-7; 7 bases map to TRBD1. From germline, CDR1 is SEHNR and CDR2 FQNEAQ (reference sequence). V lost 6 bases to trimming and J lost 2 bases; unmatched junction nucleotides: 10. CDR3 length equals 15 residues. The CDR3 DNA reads TGTGCCAGCAGACCAAACCGGGACAGAGCCTACGAGCAGTACTTC. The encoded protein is CASRPNRDRAYEQYF.

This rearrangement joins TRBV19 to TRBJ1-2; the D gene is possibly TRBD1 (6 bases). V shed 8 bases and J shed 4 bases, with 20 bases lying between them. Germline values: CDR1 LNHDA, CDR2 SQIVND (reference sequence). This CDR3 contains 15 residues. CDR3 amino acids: CASSLGDKVIYGYTF. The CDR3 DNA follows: TGTGCCAGTTCGCTAGGGGACAAAGTGATCTATGGCTACACCTTC. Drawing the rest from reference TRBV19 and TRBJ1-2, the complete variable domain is DGGITQSPKYLFRKEGQNVTLSCEQNLNHDAMYWYRQDPGQGLRLIYYSQIVNDFQKGDIAEGYSVSREKKESFPLTVTSAQKNPTAFYLCASSLGDKVIYGYTFGSGTRLTVV.

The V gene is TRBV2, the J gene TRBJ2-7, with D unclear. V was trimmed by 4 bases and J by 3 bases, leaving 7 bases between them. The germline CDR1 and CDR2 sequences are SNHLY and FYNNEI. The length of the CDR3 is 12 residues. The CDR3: CASSVTNYEQYF. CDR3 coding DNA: TGTGCCAGCAGTGTCACTAACTACGAGCAGTACTTC.

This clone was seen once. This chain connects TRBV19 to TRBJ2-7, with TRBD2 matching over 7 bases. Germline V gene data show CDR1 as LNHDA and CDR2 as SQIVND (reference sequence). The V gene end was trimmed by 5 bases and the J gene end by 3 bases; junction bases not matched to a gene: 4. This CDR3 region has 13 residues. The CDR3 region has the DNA TGTGCCAGTAGTTCGGGAGGCGGCTACGAGCAGTACTTC. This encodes CASSSGGGYEQYF.

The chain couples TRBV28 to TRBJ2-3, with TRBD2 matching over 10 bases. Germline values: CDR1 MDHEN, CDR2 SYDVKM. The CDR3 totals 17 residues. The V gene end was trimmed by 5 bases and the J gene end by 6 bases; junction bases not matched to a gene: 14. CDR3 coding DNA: TGTGCCAGCAGTCCGATTTTTCTAGCGGGAGTTTATGATACGCAGTATTTT. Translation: CASSPIFLAGVYDTQYF.

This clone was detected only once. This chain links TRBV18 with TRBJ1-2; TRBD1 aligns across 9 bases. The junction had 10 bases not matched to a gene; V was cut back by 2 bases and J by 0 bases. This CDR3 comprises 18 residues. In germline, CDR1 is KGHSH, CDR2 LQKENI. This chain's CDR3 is CASSPTSPGTGTNYGYTF. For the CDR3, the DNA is TGTGCCAGCTCACCAACCTCCCCCGGGACAGGGACTAACTATGGCTACACCTTC.

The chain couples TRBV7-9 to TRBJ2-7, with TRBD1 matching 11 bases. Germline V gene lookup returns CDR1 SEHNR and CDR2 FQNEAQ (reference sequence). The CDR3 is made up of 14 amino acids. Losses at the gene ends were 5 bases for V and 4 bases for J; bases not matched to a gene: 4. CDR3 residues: CASSTGQGGYEQYF. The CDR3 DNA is TGTGCCAGCAGCACGGGACAGGGGGGTTACGAGCAGTACTTC. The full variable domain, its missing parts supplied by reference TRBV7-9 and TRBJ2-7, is DTGVSQNPRHKITKRGQNVTFRCDPISEHNRLYWYRQTLGQGPEFLTYFQNEAQLEKSRLLSDRFSAERPKGSFSTLEIQRTEQGDSAMYLCASSTGQGGYEQYFGPGTRLTVT.

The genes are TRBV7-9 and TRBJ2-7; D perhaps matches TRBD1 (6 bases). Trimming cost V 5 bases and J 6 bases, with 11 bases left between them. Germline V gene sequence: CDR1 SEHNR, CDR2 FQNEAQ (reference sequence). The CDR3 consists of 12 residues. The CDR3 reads CASSQQGSEQYF. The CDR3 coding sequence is TGTGCCAGCAGCCAACAGGGTTCCGAGCAGTACTTC.

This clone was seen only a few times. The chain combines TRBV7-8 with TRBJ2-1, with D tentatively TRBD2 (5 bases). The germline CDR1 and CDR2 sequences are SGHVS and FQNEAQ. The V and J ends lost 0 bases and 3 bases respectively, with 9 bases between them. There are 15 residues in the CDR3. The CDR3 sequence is CASSLAEGSYNEQFF. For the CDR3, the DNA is TGTGCCAGCAGCTTAGCGGAAGGGAGCTACAATGAGCAGTTCTTC. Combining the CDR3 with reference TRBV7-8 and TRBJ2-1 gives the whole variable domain GAGVSQSPRYKVAKRGQDVALRCDPISGHVSLFWYQQALGQGPEFLTYFQNEAQLDKSGLPSDRFFAERPEGSVSTLKIQRTQQEDSAVYLCASSLAEGSYNEQFFGPGTRLTVL.

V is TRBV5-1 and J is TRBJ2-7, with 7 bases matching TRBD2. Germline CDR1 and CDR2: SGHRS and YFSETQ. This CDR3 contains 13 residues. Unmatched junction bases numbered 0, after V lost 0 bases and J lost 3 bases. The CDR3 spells CASSLASGYEQYF. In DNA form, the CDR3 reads TGCGCCAGCAGCTTGGCTAGCGGCTACGAGCAGTACTTC. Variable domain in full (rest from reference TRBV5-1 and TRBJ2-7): KAGVTQTPRYLIKTRGQQVTLSCSPISGHRSVSWYQQTPGQGLQFLFEYFSETQRNKGNFPGRFSGRQFSNSRSEMNVSTLELGDSALYLCASSLASGYEQYFGPGTRLTVT.

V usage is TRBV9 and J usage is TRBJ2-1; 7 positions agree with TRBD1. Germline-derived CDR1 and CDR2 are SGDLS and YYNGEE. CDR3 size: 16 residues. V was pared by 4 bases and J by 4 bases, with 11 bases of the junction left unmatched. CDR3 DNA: TGTGCCAGCAGCCCCCCAACCGGGACAGTATACAATGAGCAGTTCTTC. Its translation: CASSPPTGTVYNEQFF.

The CDR3 sequence is CAWSVGHFNQPQHF. CDR3 bases: TGTGCCTGGAGTGTAGGACACTTCAATCAGCCCCAGCATTTT. This rearrangement joins TRBV30 to TRBJ1-5, with a tentative D call TRBD1 (5 bases). The CDR3 contains 14 residues. V was clipped by 0 bases and J by 3 bases, with 9 bases between them. CDR1 and CDR2 from the germline V gene are GTSNPN and SVGIG (reference sequence).

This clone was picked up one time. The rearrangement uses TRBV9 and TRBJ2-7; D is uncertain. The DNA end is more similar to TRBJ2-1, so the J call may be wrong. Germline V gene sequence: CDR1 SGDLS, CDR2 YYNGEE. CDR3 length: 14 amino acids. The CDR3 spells CASSVGGPNNEQFF. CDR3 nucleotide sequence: TGTGCCAGCAGCGTAGGTGGGCCAAACAATGAGCAGTTCTTC.

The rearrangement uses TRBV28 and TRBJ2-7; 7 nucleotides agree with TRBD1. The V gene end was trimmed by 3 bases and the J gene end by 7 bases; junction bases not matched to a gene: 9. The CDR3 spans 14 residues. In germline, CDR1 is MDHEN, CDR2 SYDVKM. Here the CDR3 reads CASSFHPDRPEQYF. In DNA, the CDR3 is TGTGCCAGCAGTTTCCACCCGGACAGGCCGGAGCAGTACTTC.

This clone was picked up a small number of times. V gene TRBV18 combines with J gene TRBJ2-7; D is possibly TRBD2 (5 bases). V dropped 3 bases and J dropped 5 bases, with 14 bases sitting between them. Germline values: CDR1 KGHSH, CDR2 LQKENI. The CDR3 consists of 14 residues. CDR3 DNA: TGTGCCAGCTCACCTGGACGGGAAATCAACGAGCAGTACTTC. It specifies CASSPGREINEQYF.

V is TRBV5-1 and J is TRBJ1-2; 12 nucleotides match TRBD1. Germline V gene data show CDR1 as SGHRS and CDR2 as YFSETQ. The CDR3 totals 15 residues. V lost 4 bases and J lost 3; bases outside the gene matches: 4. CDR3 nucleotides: TGCGCCAGCAGCCCCGGGACAGGGGGCTACTATGGCTACACCTTC. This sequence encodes CASSPGTGGYYGYTF.

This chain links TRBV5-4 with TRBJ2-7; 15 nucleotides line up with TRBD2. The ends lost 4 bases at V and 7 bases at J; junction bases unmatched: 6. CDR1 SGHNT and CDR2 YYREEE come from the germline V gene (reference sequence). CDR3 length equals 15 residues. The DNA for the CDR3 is TGTGCCAGCAGCGCCGGACTAGCGGGAGGGCGAGAGCAGTACTTC. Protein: CASSAGLAGGREQYF.

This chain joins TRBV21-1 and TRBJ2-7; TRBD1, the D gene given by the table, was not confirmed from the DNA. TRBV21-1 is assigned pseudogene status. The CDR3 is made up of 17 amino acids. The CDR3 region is CASSKFRVRALSYEQYF. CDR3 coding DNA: TGTGCCAGCAGCAAATTTCGTGTCAGGGCCCTCTCCTACGAGCAGTACTTC.

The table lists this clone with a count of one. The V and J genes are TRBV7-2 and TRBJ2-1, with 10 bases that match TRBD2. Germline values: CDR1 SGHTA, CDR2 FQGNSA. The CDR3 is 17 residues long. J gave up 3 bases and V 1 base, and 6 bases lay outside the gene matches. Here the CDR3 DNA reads TGTGCCAGCAGCTTAGTGTTCCGGACTAGCGGCTACAATGAGCAGTTCTTC. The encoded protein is CASSLVFRTSGYNEQFF.

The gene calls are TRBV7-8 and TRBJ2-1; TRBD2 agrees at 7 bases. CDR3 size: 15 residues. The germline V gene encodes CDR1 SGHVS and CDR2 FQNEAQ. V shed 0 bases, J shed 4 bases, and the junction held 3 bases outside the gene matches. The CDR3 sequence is CASSLAGGVYNEQFF. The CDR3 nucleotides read TGTGCCAGCAGCTTAGCGGGGGGGGTATACAATGAGCAGTTCTTC.

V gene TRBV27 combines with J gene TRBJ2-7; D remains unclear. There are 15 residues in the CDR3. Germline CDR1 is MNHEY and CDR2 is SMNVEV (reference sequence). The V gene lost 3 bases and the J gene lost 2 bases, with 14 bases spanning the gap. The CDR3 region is CASSFYLQPPYEQYF. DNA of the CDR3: TGTGCCAGCAGTTTTTACCTACAGCCTCCCTACGAGCAGTACTTC.

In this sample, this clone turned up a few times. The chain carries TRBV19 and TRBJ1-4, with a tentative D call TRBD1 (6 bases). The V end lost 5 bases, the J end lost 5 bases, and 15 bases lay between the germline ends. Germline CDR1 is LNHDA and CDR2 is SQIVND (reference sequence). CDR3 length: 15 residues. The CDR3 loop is CASSQTSTGNEKLFF. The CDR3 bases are TGTGCCAGTAGTCAAACTTCGACAGGAAATGAAAAACTGTTTTTT.

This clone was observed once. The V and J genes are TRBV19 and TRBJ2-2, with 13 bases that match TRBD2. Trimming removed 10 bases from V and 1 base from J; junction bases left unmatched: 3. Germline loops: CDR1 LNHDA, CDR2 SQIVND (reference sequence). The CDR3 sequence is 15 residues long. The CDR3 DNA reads TGTGCCATCGGGACTAGCGGGGTGAACACCGGGGAGCTGTTTTTT. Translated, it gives CAIGTSGVNTGELFF. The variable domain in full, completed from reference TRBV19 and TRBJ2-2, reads DGGITQSPKYLFRKEGQNVTLSCEQNLNHDAMYWYRQDPGQGLRLIYYSQIVNDFQKGDIAEGYSVSREKKESFPLTVTSAQKNPTAFYLCAIGTSGVNTGELFFGEGSRLTVL.

Here the CDR3 reads CASRQGQLYEQYF. As DNA, the CDR3 is TGTGCCAGCAGACAGGGACAGCTCTACGAGCAGTACTTC. This rearrangement joins TRBV28 to TRBJ2-7, with 7 bases identical to TRBD1. The CDR3 length is 13 residues. With V trimmed by 6 bases and J by 3 bases, 5 bases remained unmatched. Germline V CDR1 and CDR2: MDHEN, SYDVKM.

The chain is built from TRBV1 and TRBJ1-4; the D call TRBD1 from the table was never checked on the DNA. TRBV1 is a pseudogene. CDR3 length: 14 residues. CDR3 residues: CTSSQRTGNEKLFF. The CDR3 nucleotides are TGCACCAGCAGCCAAAGGACAGGTAATGAAAAACTGTTTTTT.

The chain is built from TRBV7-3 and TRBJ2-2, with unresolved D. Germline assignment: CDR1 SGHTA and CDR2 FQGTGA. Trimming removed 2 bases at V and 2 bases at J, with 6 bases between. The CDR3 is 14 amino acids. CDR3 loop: CASSLVLNTGELFF. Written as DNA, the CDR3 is TGTGCCAGCAGCTTAGTTCTCAACACCGGGGAGCTGTTTTTT.

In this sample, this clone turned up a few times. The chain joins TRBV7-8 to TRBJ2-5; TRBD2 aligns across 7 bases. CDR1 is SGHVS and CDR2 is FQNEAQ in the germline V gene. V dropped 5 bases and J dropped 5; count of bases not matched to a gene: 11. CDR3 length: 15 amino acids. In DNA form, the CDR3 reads TGTGCCAGCAGCCGCAGCGGGACCCCGGGGGAGACCCAGTACTTC. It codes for CASSRSGTPGETQYF.

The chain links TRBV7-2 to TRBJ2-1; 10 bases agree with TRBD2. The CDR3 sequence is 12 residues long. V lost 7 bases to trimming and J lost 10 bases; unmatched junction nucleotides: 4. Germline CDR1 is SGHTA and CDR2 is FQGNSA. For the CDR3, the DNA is TGTGCCAGCAAACTAGCGGGGCTCGAGCAGTTCTTC. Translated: CASKLAGLEQFF.